What follows describes a single T cell receptor beta chain. The sample originates from a study of blood T cell repertoires in COVID-19. On the study more broadly: Whether acute or convalescent, the COVID-19 samples came from the United States, Italy and Spain. Sources were T cells, B-cell-depleted T cells, or PBMCs; the material itself was cDNA or gDNA.

As handled by the study authors: Estimated nucleated cell counts came from reference gene primer amplification. Generated by immunoSEQ multiplex PCR, the TCRdb table keeps only in-frame clones and is missing some. V and J calls and clone size are those listed in that table; D and trimming were worked out from the DNA. Among approximately 260,000 clones listed, 75% to 90% were seen once. The trim removed 5 bases at V and 0 bases at J, leaving 11 bases unmatched. Germline V CDR1 and CDR2: LGHDT, YNNKEL (reference sequence). The CDR3 extends over 19 amino acids. The receptor's source is a woman aged 40 to 55 who had recovered from COVID-19. The chain couples TRBV3-1 (or the pseudogene TRBV3-2) to TRBJ2-3; 13 bases are a match to TRBD2. What was sequenced was peripheral blood. The CDR3 sequence: CASSKSELAGGISTDTQYF. The DNA of the CDR3 is TGTGCCAGCAGCAAAAGTGAACTAGCGGGGGGGATTAGCACAGATACGCAGTATTTT.